The 8 T cell receptor beta chains below come from one sample, sequenced in a study of cytotoxic CD8 clonotypes in ibrutinib-treated CLL. TCRdb's copy holds only in-frame clones and misses some; the assay was immunoSEQ multiplex PCR. Found here are 35,000 to 45,000 clones, 49% of them singletons; the top ten hold approximately 20%. The sequencing used PBMCs, collected before ibrutinib treatment. The receptors come from a human donor with chronic lymphocytic leukemia.

The chain is built from TRBV18 and TRBJ1-2; TRBD1 might be the D (5 bases). V dropped 2 bases and J dropped 3 bases, with 10 bases sitting between them. The germline CDR1 and CDR2 sequences are KGHSH and LQKENI. This CDR3 has 14 amino acids. CDR3 sequence (DNA): TGTGCCAGCTCACCAGGGGACGGATACTATGGCTACACCTTC. It codes for CASSPGDGYYGYTF.

This clone was seen only a few times. The rearrangement links TRBV7-3 to TRBJ1-2, with unresolved D. Trimming pared 5 bases from V and 2 bases from J, leaving 12 bases between. This CDR3 has 14 amino acids. Per the germline V gene, CDR1 is SGHTA and CDR2 is FQGTGA. CDR3: CASSLDGRNYGYTF. CDR3 coding DNA: TGTGCCAGCAGCCTAGACGGGAGGAACTATGGCTACACCTTC.

The rearrangement uses TRBV7-8 and TRBJ2-7; weak D call: TRBD1 (5 bases). Trimming left V 5 bases short and J 6 bases short, with 17 bases between. The germline V gene encodes CDR1 SGHVS and CDR2 FQNEAQ. The CDR3 spans 14 residues. DNA for the CDR3: TGTGCCAGCAGCCAAGGGCTACAGGTCACCGAGCAGTACTTC. Translating it yields CASSQGLQVTEQYF.

This clone was seen only a few times. The chain carries TRBV9 and TRBJ1-1, with D uncertain. Trimming left V 0 bases short and J 3 bases short, with 9 bases between. Looked up from germline, CDR1 is SGDLS and CDR2 is YYNGEE. This CDR3 has 14 residues. The CDR3 DNA follows: TGTGCCAGCAGCGTAGTGCCGGAGGACACTGAAGCTTTCTTT. Its translation is CASSVVPEDTEAFF.

The genes are TRBV5-6 and TRBJ2-2; D gene ambiguous. Trimming removed 7 bases from V and 2 bases from J, with 9 bases in between. Per germline, CDR1 SGHDT and CDR2 YYEEEE. This CDR3 is built from 13 residues. CDR3 residues: CASRGLNTGELFF. The CDR3 DNA reads as TGTGCCAGCCGTGGCCTAAACACCGGGGAGCTGTTTTTT. Full variable domain (remainder filled in from reference TRBV5-6 and TRBJ2-2): DAGVTQSPTHLIKTRGQQVTLRCSPKSGHDTVSWYQQALGQGPQFIFQYYEEEERQRGNFPDRFSGHQFPNYSSELNVNALLLGDSALYLCASRGLNTGELFFGEGSRLTVL.

This chain uses TRBV5-6 with TRBJ2-1; 11 bases fit TRBD1. V was pared by 2 bases and J by 7 bases, with 5 bases of the junction left unmatched. The CDR3 spans 15 residues. Germline V gene data show CDR1 as SGHDT and CDR2 as YYEEEE. Here the CDR3 DNA reads TGTGCCAGCAGCTTTGTCGGACAGGGGGCAAATGAGCAGTTCTTC. Its translation: CASSFVGQGANEQFF.

The CDR3 region has the DNA TGTGCCAGCAGCTCCAGGACAGGGGGCCCCAATCAGCCCCAGCATTTT. It encodes CASSSRTGGPNQPQHF. V usage is TRBV7-2 and J usage is TRBJ1-5; 11 bases fit TRBD1. The CDR3 runs to 16 residues. Germline V CDR1 and CDR2: SGHTA, FQGNSA. V gave up 4 bases and J gave up 3 bases; unmatched junction bases: 5.

This clone was seen a single time. V usage is TRBV28 and J usage is TRBJ1-1; unclear D gene. The CDR3 consists of 13 residues. Deletions cut 6 bases from V and 0 bases from J, with 8 bases between. Germline V gene lookup returns CDR1 MDHEN and CDR2 SYDVKM. The chain's CDR3 is CASRAQMNTEAFF. Here the CDR3 DNA reads TGTGCCAGCAGGGCCCAGATGAACACTGAAGCTTTCTTT. Full variable domain (missing parts from reference TRBV28 and TRBJ1-1): DVKVTQSSRYLVKRTGEKVFLECVQDMDHENMFWYRQDPGLGLRLIYFSYDVKMKEKGDIPEGYSVSREKKERFSLILESASTNQTSMYLCASRAQMNTEAFFGQGTRLTVV.